Following are 18 T cell receptor beta chains from one sample sequenced in a study of preoperative IRX-2 immunotherapy in early breast cancer. Treatment indicated: preoperative locoregional IRX-2 cytokine immunotherapy. Measured with immunoSEQ multiplex PCR; TCRdb has only the in-frame clones, and not every one. The data contain tens of thousands of clones, 80% to 90% of them singletons. The sequences come from lymph node tissue, collected after IRX-2 immunotherapy. The receptors come from a human donor with breast cancer.

This rearrangement joins TRBV11-3 to TRBJ2-7, with TRBD2 matching over 7 bases. CDR1 and CDR2 (germline): SGHNT, YENEEA. The CDR3 contains 16 residues. Unmatched junction bases numbered 21, after V lost 5 bases and J lost 11 bases. The CDR3 reads CASSPLGSSGGIEKYF. CDR3 DNA sequence: TGTGCCAGCAGCCCCCTAGGTTCTAGCGGCGGGATCGAAAAGTACTTC.

The chain joins TRBV6-8 to TRBJ1-2; D might be TRBD1 (6 bases). V was clipped by 5 bases and J by 8 bases, with 21 bases between them. CDR1 and CDR2 (germline): MNHGY, SAAAGT. The length of the CDR3 is 15 residues. The CDR3 coding sequence is TGTGCCAGCAGTCCCCCGCGGGGGCAGGGGAACGGCTACACCTTC. Protein product: CASSPPRGQGNGYTF.

CDR3 DNA sequence: TGTGCCAGCAGCTCCATTGGGACAGGGAAAGCTTTCTTT. Translating gives CASSSIGTGKAFF. The chain recombines TRBV7-2 with TRBJ1-1; 9 nucleotides agree with TRBD1. Germline lookup yields CDR1 SGHTA and CDR2 FQGNSA. With 4 bases clipped from V and 9 bases from J, the junction kept 6 bases outside the gene matches. This CDR3 has 13 residues.

This sequence joins TRBV6-8 and TRBJ1-1; perhaps TRBD1 as D (5 bases). The ends were cut back, 4 bases at V and 2 bases at J, with 11 bases in the middle. The germline gives CDR1 MNHGY, CDR2 SAAAGT. The CDR3 is 14 amino acids. CDR3 in DNA: TGTGCCAGCAGTTCCGACAGAGATAACACTGAAGCTTTCTTT. It translates to CASSSDRDNTEAFF.

The chain links TRBV6-8 to TRBJ2-7; D remains unclear. Germline V CDR1 and CDR2: MNHGY, SAAAGT. The CDR3 contains 17 residues. V lost 5 bases to trimming and J lost 1 base, with 21 bases between them. CDR3 DNA: TGTGCCAGCAGTCAGAGCCCCGTCAGGCTTTTTTCCTACGAGCAGTACTTC. Amino acids: CASSQSPVRLFSYEQYF.

The gene calls are TRBV19 and TRBJ2-7; D perhaps matches TRBD2 (5 bases). V lost 4 bases to trimming and J lost 5 bases, with 21 bases between them. CDR3 length: 16 residues. Germline values: CDR1 LNHDA, CDR2 SQIVND (reference sequence). The CDR3 nucleotides read TGTGCCAGTAGTAAAGACTTCGGGGAGCCTGGCCACGAGCAGTACTTC. Residues: CASSKDFGEPGHEQYF.

This chain uses TRBV5-3 with TRBJ1-1; D is undetermined. TRBV5-3 is flagged as an ORF with uncertain function. Trimming stripped 0 bases from V and 5 bases from J, with 11 bases between. The CDR3 length is 14 residues. The CDR3 nucleotides are TGTGCCAGAAGCTTGGGAATTGGTTGGACTGAAGCTTTCTTT. Residues: CARSLGIGWTEAFF.

The V gene is TRBV1, the J gene TRBJ1-4; the table's TRBD1 call for D was not verified on the DNA. TRBV1 represents a pseudogene. There are 16 residues in the CDR3. For the CDR3, the DNA is TGCGCCAGCAGCCCGGGGACAGGGGGCGCGAATGAAAAACTGTTTTTT. This translates into CASSPGTGGANEKLFF.

The CDR3 nucleotides are TGTGCCAGCAGCTTAGACAGGGGGGCAACTAATGAAAAACTGTTTTTT. It is translated as CASSLDRGATNEKLFF. The V and J genes are TRBV28 and TRBJ1-4; 9 bases align to TRBD1. This CDR3 has 16 residues. Per the germline V gene, CDR1 is MDHEN and CDR2 is SYDVKM. V was clipped by 6 bases and J by 0 bases; unmatched bases: 5.

The chain has TRBV19 and TRBJ2-4, with D possibly matching TRBD1 (5 bases). This CDR3 region has 16 residues. Trimming cost V 7 bases and J 0 bases, with 16 bases left between them. CDR1 is LNHDA, CDR2 SQIVND, per germline (reference sequence). The CDR3 bases are TGTGCCAGTACCCCACGCACAGGACAAGCCAAAAACATTCAGTACTTC. Its protein is CASTPRTGQAKNIQYF.

The chain combines TRBV28 with TRBJ1-2, with D possibly TRBD1 on 6 matching bases. The CDR3 totals 13 residues. Germline lookup yields CDR1 MDHEN and CDR2 SYDVKM. V gave up 3 bases and J gave up 6 bases, with 11 bases separating them. The CDR3 coding sequence is TGTGCCAGCAGTTTCCAAAGGGGGAATGGCTACACCTTC. Its protein product is CASSFQRGNGYTF.

This sequence joins TRBV28 and TRBJ1-2; 10 bases fit TRBD1. V lost 6 bases, J lost 8 bases, and 12 bases stayed unmatched. Germline assignment: CDR1 MDHEN and CDR2 SYDVKM. This CDR3 is built from 15 residues. Here the CDR3 DNA reads TGTGCCAGCAGCTCTCTCTTGGGACAGGGGAAGGGCTACACCTTC. Encoded protein: CASSSLLGQGKGYTF.

The gene calls are TRBV28 and TRBJ2-7; 7 bases map to TRBD1. V lost 8 bases, J lost 3 bases, and 7 bases stayed unmatched. This CDR3 has 13 residues. Germline lookup yields CDR1 MDHEN and CDR2 SYDVKM. The DNA of the CDR3 is TGTGCCAGCCGGAGAGGGGGCGGCTACGAGCAGTACTTC. It translates to CASRRGGGYEQYF.

This clone occurred once. Its ends do not fully match the called genes, so a read error is possible. This chain connects TRBV7-7 to TRBJ2-1, with D possibly matching TRBD2 (7 bases). This CDR3 contains 14 residues. CDR1 SSHAT and CDR2 FNYEAQ come from the germline V gene (reference sequence). In nucleotides, the CDR3 is TGTGCCAGTAGCTTAGTTCGGGGGGCGAATGAGCAGTTCTTC. This translates into CASSLVRGANEQFF.

This clone occurred once. V gene TRBV5-1 combines with J gene TRBJ2-3; tentative D call: TRBD2 (6 bases). CDR3 size: 15 residues. Trimming took 6 bases from V and 2 from J, leaving 16 bases between them. Germline V CDR1 and CDR2: SGHRS, YFSETQ. The CDR3 nucleotides read TGCGCCAGCACCCTTGGGGGGAAATTCACAGATACGCAGTATTTT. Amino acid sequence: CASTLGGKFTDTQYF. The full variable domain, rest sourced from reference TRBV5-1 and TRBJ2-3, is KAGVTQTPRYLIKTRGQQVTLSCSPISGHRSVSWYQQTPGQGLQFLFEYFSETQRNKGNFPGRFSGRQFSNSRSEMNVSTLELGDSALYLCASTLGGKFTDTQYFGPGTRLTVL.

This rearrangement joins TRBV5-1 to TRBJ1-1, with D possibly being TRBD1 (5 bases). The V and J ends lost 3 bases and 2 bases respectively, with 11 bases between them. Germline values: CDR1 SGHRS, CDR2 YFSETQ. The CDR3 is 14 amino acids. CDR3 sequence reads: CASSSGTDNTEAFF. The CDR3 DNA is TGCGCCAGCAGCTCCGGGACGGATAACACTGAAGCTTTCTTT.

The V and J genes are TRBV19 and TRBJ1-2, with 7 bases fitting TRBD1. The CDR3 runs 15 residues. The germline CDR1 and CDR2 sequences are LNHDA and SQIVND (reference sequence). Trimming took 9 bases from V and 8 from J; bases not matched to a gene: 18. The CDR3 spells CASQTVQGWINGYTF. The CDR3 nucleotides read TGTGCCAGCCAGACCGTACAGGGGTGGATTAACGGCTACACCTTC.

J is TRBJ2-1 and V is TRBV11-3, with D uncertain. Germline CDR1 and CDR2: SGHNT and YENEEA. V lost 5 bases, J lost 0 bases, and 11 bases lay in between. The CDR3 is made up of 15 amino acids. DNA for the CDR3: TGTGCCAGCAGCGCGACGCTGAGCTCCTACAATGAGCAGTTCTTC. Its protein is CASSATLSSYNEQFF.